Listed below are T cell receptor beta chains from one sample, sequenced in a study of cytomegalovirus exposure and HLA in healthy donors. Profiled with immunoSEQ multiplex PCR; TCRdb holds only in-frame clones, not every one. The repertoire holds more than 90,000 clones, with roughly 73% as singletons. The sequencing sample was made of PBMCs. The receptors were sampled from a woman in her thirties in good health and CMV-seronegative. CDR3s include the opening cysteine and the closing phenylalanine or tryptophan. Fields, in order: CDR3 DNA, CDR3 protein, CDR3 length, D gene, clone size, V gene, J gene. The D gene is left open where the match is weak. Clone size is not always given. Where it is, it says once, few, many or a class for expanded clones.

TGTGCCATCAGTGAGCGGACGGGGGGCTACGGGCAGTTCTTC,CAISERTGGYGQFF,14,NA,NA,TRBV10-3,TRBJ2-1
TGTGCCAGCAGCTTGACGACAGGAACCTCCTACAATGAGCAGTTCTTC,CASSLTTGTSYNEQFF,16,NA,NA,TRBV11-2,TRBJ2-1
TGTGCCAGTAGTATTTGGACAGGGGACTCCTACGAGCAGTACTTC,CASSIWTGDSYEQYF,15,TRBD1,NA,TRBV19,TRBJ2-7
TGTGCCAGTAGGCCGGGGACAGCAAACCTCATTGCCCAGCATTTT,CASRPGTANLIAQHF,15,TRBD1,few,TRBV19,TRBJ1-5
TGCGCCAGCAGGACCGCAGGGTCTAGCACAGATACGCAGTATTTT,CASRTAGSSTDTQYF,15,NA,NA,TRBV10-2,TRBJ2-3
TGCAGCGTCTACCCTCGGGGGGCGGAGAACACCGGGGAGCTGTTTTTT,CSVYPRGAENTGELFF,16,NA,few,TRBV29-1,TRBJ2-2
TGTGCCAGCAGCTTGGAGGGCCTTATTGGGAATGAGCAGTTCTTC,CASSLEGLIGNEQFF,15,NA,NA,TRBV11-2,TRBJ2-1
TGTGCCAGCAGCCAATTGGACAGGGTAAAGGAAAAACTGTTTTTT,CASSQLDRVKEKLFF,15,TRBD1,NA,TRBV14,TRBJ1-4
TGTGCCAGCAGCTCCTCCCTCGGGACAGGGTCCAAAAACATTCAGTACTTC,CASSSSLGTGSKNIQYF,17,TRBD1,few,TRBV7-9,TRBJ2-4
TGTGCCAGCAGCTTGACAGGGCTGAACACTGAAGCTTTCTTT,CASSLTGLNTEAFF,14,TRBD1,once,TRBV7-3,TRBJ1-1
TGTGCCAGCAGCCTAGGACAGGGGTACTATGGCTACACCTTC,CASSLGQGYYGYTF,14,TRBD1,NA,TRBV13,TRBJ1-2
TGTGCCAACAGCCGTGGGACAGTCTATGGCTACACCTTC,CANSRGTVYGYTF,13,TRBD1,NA,TRBV5-6,TRBJ1-2
TGCGCCAGCAGCTCCGAAGCGGGGGAGCAGTTCTTC,CASSSEAGEQFF,12,TRBD2,NA,TRBV5-1,TRBJ2-1
TGTGCCAGCAGCCAGGCCTATAGCGGGGCCTCCTACAATGAGCAGTTCTTC,CASSQAYSGASYNEQFF,17,TRBD2,NA,TRBV4-2,TRBJ2-1
TGTGCCAGCTCATCTGCATCGAGAGGACAGGGGGGAACTGAAGCTTTCTTT,CASSSASRGQGGTEAFF,17,TRBD1,NA,TRBV18,TRBJ1-1
TGTGCCAGCTCACCCAGGGTAACCACCGGGGAGCTGTTTTTT,CASSPRVTTGELFF,14,NA,NA,TRBV18,TRBJ2-2
TGTGCCAGCAGCCCCTGGTCGGGGAGGGACACTGAAGCTTTCTTT,CASSPWSGRDTEAFF,15,NA,NA,TRBV7-2,TRBJ1-1
TGTGCCAGCACCCAGACAGGGGTCCACGAGCAGTACTTC,CASTQTGVHEQYF,13,TRBD1,NA,TRBV6-5,TRBJ2-7
TGTGCCAGCAGCTTGGTTCGGGGGGCCGCTCCCAAAGAGACCCAGTACTTC,CASSLVRGAAPKETQYF,17,NA,NA,TRBV5-8,TRBJ2-5
TGTGCCAGCAGCTTAGGTCTAGCGGGGGGCACAGATACGCAGTATTTT,CASSLGLAGGTDTQYF,16,TRBD2,few,TRBV7-2,TRBJ2-3
TGTGCCAGTAGTATTCGGGGTGGTCTAGCGGGGGGGCGAAGGGAGACCCAGTACTTC,CASSIRGGLAGGRRETQYF,19,TRBD2,NA,TRBV19,TRBJ2-5
TGTGCCAGCAGCTACAGATCAGGGGTTGGTTCAACCGGGGAGCTGTTTTTT,CASSYRSGVGSTGELFF,17,NA,NA,TRBV2,TRBJ2-2
TGTGCCAGCAGTTACACGCCCGGGATCACTGAAGCTTTCTTT,CASSYTPGITEAFF,14,NA,NA,TRBV6-5,TRBJ1-1
TGTGCCAGCAGTGAACACCCGAGGGGCTACACCTTC,CASSEHPRGYTF,12,NA,NA,TRBV6-1,TRBJ1-2
TGTGCCAGCAGGGAGACAGGGGTTATGCTCTATGGCTACACCTTC,CASRETGVMLYGYTF,15,TRBD1,NA,TRBV6-5,TRBJ1-2
TGCAGCGTTCTGGTTTCGGACGAGCAGTACTTC,CSVLVSDEQYF,11,NA,few,TRBV29-1,TRBJ2-7
TGTGCCAGCAGCTTATTTGGGGCCAACGTCCTGACCTTC,CASSLFGANVLTF,13,NA,NA,TRBV7-9,TRBJ2-6
TGTGCCATAAGTGACAGGGAGGTTGATCAGCCCCAGCATTTT,CAISDREVDQPQHF,14,TRBD1,few,TRBV10-3,TRBJ1-5
TGTGCCAGCAGTTTCTCCGGGACAGAAGCTTTCTTT,CASSFSGTEAFF,12,NA,NA,TRBV27,TRBJ1-1
TGTGCCAGCAGCCAAGACAGGTGGAACACTGAAGCTTTCTTT,CASSQDRWNTEAFF,14,NA,NA,TRBV11-1,TRBJ1-1
TGTGCCAGCAGTTTGAGGATCGGACAGTCCATGAACACTGAAGCTTTCTTT,CASSLRIGQSMNTEAFF,17,NA,once,TRBV27,TRBJ1-1
TGTGCCAGCCGGACTAGCGACTCCTACGAGCAGTACTTC,CASRTSDSYEQYF,13,TRBD2,few,TRBV19,TRBJ2-7
TGCAGCGTTGAAGATGGAGCGGGGTATGGCTACACCTTC,CSVEDGAGYGYTF,13,NA,once,TRBV29-1,TRBJ1-2
TGTGCCAGCAGTTTAGGAGCAGGGCCTCAGCATGGCTACACCTTC,CASSLGAGPQHGYTF,15,NA,NA,TRBV27,TRBJ1-2
TGTGCCAGCAGTACACAGGGTTATGGCTACACCTTC,CASSTQGYGYTF,12,NA,NA,TRBV6-5,TRBJ1-2
TGTGCCAGCAGCTTGGTCCGGCAGGGAGGCGAAACCGGGGAGCTGTTTTTT,CASSLVRQGGETGELFF,17,NA,NA,TRBV5-6,TRBJ2-2
TGCGCCAGCAGCTCGGGACAGGGGTACAATCAGCCCCAGCATTTT,CASSSGQGYNQPQHF,15,TRBD1,NA,TRBV5-1,TRBJ1-5
TGTGCCAGCAGTCCCGTGGACAGGGAGAGCCACGAGCAGTACTTC,CASSPVDRESHEQYF,15,TRBD1,NA,TRBV27,TRBJ2-7
TGCGCCAGCAGCCGTGACAGAAACTACGAGCAGTACTTC,CASSRDRNYEQYF,13,NA,NA,TRBV4-1,TRBJ2-7
TGCGCCAGCAGCTTGGCTCCTGCGGAGGGGGCTCTGAACACTGAAGCTTTCTTT,CASSLAPAEGALNTEAFF,18,TRBD1,few,TRBV5-1,TRBJ1-1
TGTGCCAGTAGTCAGGGGTTTGATCAGCCCCAGCATTTT,CASSQGFDQPQHF,13,NA,NA,TRBV19,TRBJ1-5
TGTGCCAGCATCCCCGGGACACCGCCCTACGAGCAGTACTTC,CASIPGTPPYEQYF,14,NA,NA,TRBV2,TRBJ2-7
TGTGCCAGCCCTCCTCCGGGGGAGGGCACTTACGAGCAGTACTTC,CASPPPGEGTYEQYF,15,TRBD2,NA,TRBV7-9,TRBJ2-7
TGCAGCGGGGCACAGGGTCTTAATGAAAAACTGTTTTTT,CSGAQGLNEKLFF,13,NA,NA,TRBV29-1,TRBJ1-4